This TCR beta chain was identified during a study of OX40 agonist ivuxolimab in advanced cancers. Study details: Patient treatment consisted of intravenous ivuxolimab administration every 2 weeks at 0.01 to 10 mg/kg. Participants, approximately 83% male, averaged approximately 56 years of age, ranging from about 23 to 80. Whole-study results and caveats: Dose levels from 0.1 to 3.0 mg/kg saw CD4+ and CD8+ blood T cells expand clonally by week 6.

With 4 bases clipped from V and 3 bases from J, the junction kept 11 bases outside the gene matches. Germline V CDR1 and CDR2: MNHEY, SMNVEV (reference sequence). The CDR3 is 16 residues long. Comments on this clone: Its matching antigen is unknown.

This table comes from immunoSEQ multiplex PCR, and its TCRdb copy is limited to in-frame clones, with some not included. The sample carries 80,000 to 100,000 clones, about nine tenths recorded once. This specimen consisted of CD4+ or CD8+ T cells sorted from blood, obtained in a trial of the OX40 agonist ivuxolimab. V is TRBV27 and J is TRBJ2-5, with 7 bases that match TRBD1. The receptor's source is an adult with an advanced solid tumor such as melanoma, head and neck, liver or kidney cancer. The CDR3 DNA is TGTGCCAGCAGTTCTCCTTCCTTGACAGGGAAAGAGACCCAGTACTTC. This gives the protein CASSSPSLTGKETQYF.